The 9 T cell receptor beta chains reported below all come from one sample, sequenced in a study of shared clonotypes between healthy human individuals (dated by TCRdb to about 2020). To prepare the library, the immunoSEQ multiplex PCR assay was applied. Imported from immuneACCESS, the table was reduced by TCRdb to in-frame sequences with V and J called. These copies leave out some clones; in studies compared against another copy, an unresolved V gene accounts for under half, and the cause of the remainder is not known. The sample table shows about 680,000 clones, and 60% to 80% are seen once. The ten largest clones take up 1.8% of the sample. Sequenced: memory CD4+ T cells sorted from blood. The cell subset or site label, read with the paper, signifies: CD45RA-negative fraction. All receptors derive from a woman in her twenties or thirties in good health.

The V and J genes are TRBV27 and TRBJ2-6; TRBD1 is a possible D gene (5 bases). CDR1 and CDR2 from the germline V gene are MNHEY and SMNVEV (reference sequence). Trimming removed 5 bases from V and 0 bases from J, with 11 bases in between. The CDR3 runs to 16 residues. The CDR3 DNA is TGTGCCAGCAGTCACAGGTCGCGCTCTGGGGCCAACGTCCTGACTTTC. Translation gives CASSHRSRSGANVLTF.

The V gene is TRBV5-1, the J gene TRBJ2-7, with 14 bases identical to TRBD2. The J segment lost 3 bases and the V segment lost 4 bases, leaving 6 bases of the junction unmatched. The CDR3 consists of 16 residues. Germline CDR1 is SGHRS and CDR2 is YFSETQ. The CDR3, as DNA: TGCGCCAGCAGCCCCACGGGACTAGCGGGAGTCTACGAGCAGTACTTC. Translation gives CASSPTGLAGVYEQYF. Full variable domain (remainder filled in from reference TRBV5-1 and TRBJ2-7): KAGVTQTPRYLIKTRGQQVTLSCSPISGHRSVSWYQQTPGQGLQFLFEYFSETQRNKGNFPGRFSGRQFSNSRSEMNVSTLELGDSALYLCASSPTGLAGVYEQYFGPGTRLTVT.

The chain combines TRBV6-1 with TRBJ1-2; D uncertain. Germline V gene sequence: CDR1 MNHNS, CDR2 SASEGT. The CDR3 contains 15 residues. The V gene lost 5 bases and the J gene lost 4 bases, with 17 bases spanning the gap. The CDR3 coding sequence is TGTGCCAGCAGTCTAAAGCCTGACGGAAGCTATGGCTACACCTTC. As protein: CASSLKPDGSYGYTF.

V gene TRBV4-2 combines with J gene TRBJ2-1; TRBD2 is a possible D gene (6 bases). Germline loops: CDR1 LGHNA, CDR2 YNFKEQ. The CDR3 runs 17 residues. With 1 base removed from V and 2 bases from J, the gap between germline ends came to 15 bases. CDR3 coding DNA: TGTGCCAGCAGCCAAGGAGGCTTAGCGGCAACCTACAATGAGCAGTTCTTC. Translated: CASSQGGLAATYNEQFF.

To note about this clone: Given a much more abundant clone one base away, this may be a read error. The sample has other DNA sequences that encode this CDR3 too. J is TRBJ2-3 and V is TRBV5-1, with 9 bases fitting TRBD1. CDR1 and CDR2 (germline): SGHRS, YFSETQ. The CDR3 length is 14 residues. V was pared by 4 bases and J by 3 bases, with 3 bases of the junction left unmatched. In DNA form, the CDR3 reads TGCGCCAGCAGCCCGGGACAGGGAACAGATACGCAGTATTTT. As protein: CASSPGQGTDTQYF.

The chain has TRBV7-9 and TRBJ2-6, with D perhaps TRBD1 (5 bases). Trimming shortened V by 5 bases and J by 0 bases, and 14 bases separated the two germline ends. In germline, CDR1 is SEHNR, CDR2 FQNEAQ (reference sequence). The CDR3 runs to 17 residues. The CDR3 here is CASSLRVRGSGANVLTF. DNA for the CDR3: TGTGCCAGCAGCCTCAGGGTAAGGGGCTCTGGGGCCAACGTCCTGACTTTC.

The V call is TRBV18, the J call TRBJ1-5; D gene ambiguous. There are 13 residues in the CDR3. Per germline, CDR1 KGHSH and CDR2 LQKENI. The V gene lost 2 bases and the J gene lost 5 bases, with 7 bases spanning the gap. In nucleotides, the CDR3 is TGTGCCAGCTCACCAGAGGGAGATCAGCCCCAGCATTTT. As protein: CASSPEGDQPQHF.

The V and J genes are TRBV18 and TRBJ1-1, with 7 bases lining up with TRBD1. CDR1 and CDR2 from the germline V gene are KGHSH and LQKENI. The CDR3 is 15 amino acids. V was clipped by 4 bases and J by 1 base; unmatched bases: 6. The CDR3: CASSHRQGENTEAFF. DNA of the CDR3: TGTGCCAGCTCACACAGACAGGGAGAGAACACTGAAGCTTTCTTT.

The V gene is TRBV1, the J gene TRBJ1-5; TRBD1 reflects the table's D call only, with no check against the DNA. TRBV1 is an annotated pseudogene. This CDR3 comprises 14 residues. This CDR3 reads CTSSQDTGNQPQHF. The CDR3 DNA reads as TGCACCAGCAGCCAAGATACAGGCAATCAGCCCCAGCATTTT.